This T cell receptor beta chain was sequenced in a study of a mutant IDH1 vaccine in newly diagnosed glioma. Study at large: Patients previously underwent radiotherapy, temozolomide, or both, and most underwent both.

With respect to this clone: Its antigen is undetermined.

The time point was: baseline, week 1 (first vaccination visit). Treatment reported: pre-vaccination baseline after standard-of-care therapy. In every donor, the tumor was a new WHO grade 3 or 4 IDH1-mutant, ATRX-lost astrocytoma. Produced via immunoSEQ multiplex PCR; TCRdb's table is partial and in-frame only. In the table there are about 35,000 clones, about 80% of which are singletons. The study's findings and limits: The vaccine induced immune responses, and these occurred in 80% to 95% of patients.

Germline V CDR1 and CDR2: SQVTM, ANQGSEA. Trimming took off 6 bases at V and 1 base at J, with 19 bases between the two ends. This CDR3 comprises 17 residues. Sequenced here: peripheral blood mononuclear cells (PBMCs), sampled from a glioma patient treated with radiotherapy, temozolomide or both. This clonotype was obtained from a man aged 50 or older with glioma. Some clones in this sample may be carry-over from other donors' samples. This chain uses TRBV29-1 with TRBJ2-6; D is possibly TRBD1 or TRBD2 (6 bases each). This CDR3 reads CSVSLPGALSGANVLTF. The CDR3 region has the DNA TGCAGCGTCTCACTACCGGGGGCCCTTTCTGGGGCCAACGTCCTGACTTTC. Using reference TRBV29-1 and TRBJ2-6 for the parts outside the CDR3, the full variable domain is SAVISQKPSRDICQRGTSLTIQCQVDSQVTMMFWYRQQPGQSLTLIATANQGSEATYESGFVIDKFPISRPNLTFSTLTVSNMSPEDSSIYLCSVSLPGALSGANVLTFGAGSRLTVL.